This T cell receptor (beta chain) was recorded in a study of early T cells in non-severe SARS-CoV-2 infection. As for the study in general: Bulk RNA isolated from unsorted whole blood underwent sequencing; chains were not paired. General study results and limits: Comparison of clonotypes with VDJdb favored anti-spike CD8 responses while missing private and CD4 specificities.

This clonotype occurred a few times. Its antigen remains unknown. Unique molecular identifiers were attached to individual cDNA molecules. MiXCR, applied by TCRdb to the 5' RACE reads, yields one record per CDR3 protein. The sample comprises some 30,000 distinct CDR3 sequences, around 5.9% of which are singletons, and roughly 13% rests with the top ten. The receptor comes from an adult who was a healthcare worker with PCR-confirmed SARS-CoV-2 infection or an uninfected control (not recorded which). The material sequenced was whole blood.

The CDR3 DNA sequence: TGTGCCAGCAGTCCCACAGATTTCTATGGCTACACCTTC. Residues: CASSPTDFYGYTF. The chain links TRBV6-2 or TRBV6-3 to TRBJ1-2; D ambiguous. Germline loops: CDR1 MNHEY, CDR2 SVGEGT. Trimming removed 5 bases from V and 4 bases from J, with 11 bases in between. The CDR3 spans 13 residues.